These 3 T cell receptor beta chains were sequenced from one sample in a study of CD8 T cells in Susac syndrome. RNA in amounts of roughly 0.5 to 1 ug was reverse transcribed with random hexamers. TCRdb analysed the immunoSEQ multiplex PCR reads with MiXCR anew, one entry per CDR3 protein. The sample lists about 240,000 distinct CDR3 sequences; around 96% were seen once. The specimen was CD4+ T cells from PBMCs. These receptors were collected from a human donor with Susac syndrome.

The V call is TRBV29-1, the J call TRBJ2-1; TRBD2 matches 8 bases. CDR3 size: 16 residues. J gave up 6 bases and V 3 bases, and 13 bases lay outside the gene matches. The germline gives CDR1 SQVTM, CDR2 ANQGSEA. DNA of the CDR3: TGCAGCGTTGACGGTGCGGGAGGCAACCCCACCAATGAGCAGTTCTTC. It is translated as CSVDGAGGNPTNEQFF.

The V gene is TRBV29-1, the J gene TRBJ2-5; D is ambiguous. This CDR3 spans 13 amino acids. Germline CDR1 is SQVTM and CDR2 is ANQGSEA. V shed 6 bases and J shed 2 bases, with 13 bases lying between them. CDR3 loop: CSVCGSSQETQYF. The CDR3 nucleotides are TGCAGCGTCTGTGGGTCTTCTCAAGAGACCCAGTACTTC.

The CDR3 DNA reads as TGTGCCAGCAGTTTAGCGGGACTAGCTAGGCGAGAGACCCAGTACTTC. Encoded protein: CASSLAGLARRETQYF. The V and J genes are TRBV28 and TRBJ2-5; 9 bases agree with TRBD2. Germline V CDR1 and CDR2: MDHEN, SYDVKM. The J segment lost 4 bases and the V segment lost 2 bases, leaving 8 bases of the junction unmatched. The CDR3 has 16 amino acids.